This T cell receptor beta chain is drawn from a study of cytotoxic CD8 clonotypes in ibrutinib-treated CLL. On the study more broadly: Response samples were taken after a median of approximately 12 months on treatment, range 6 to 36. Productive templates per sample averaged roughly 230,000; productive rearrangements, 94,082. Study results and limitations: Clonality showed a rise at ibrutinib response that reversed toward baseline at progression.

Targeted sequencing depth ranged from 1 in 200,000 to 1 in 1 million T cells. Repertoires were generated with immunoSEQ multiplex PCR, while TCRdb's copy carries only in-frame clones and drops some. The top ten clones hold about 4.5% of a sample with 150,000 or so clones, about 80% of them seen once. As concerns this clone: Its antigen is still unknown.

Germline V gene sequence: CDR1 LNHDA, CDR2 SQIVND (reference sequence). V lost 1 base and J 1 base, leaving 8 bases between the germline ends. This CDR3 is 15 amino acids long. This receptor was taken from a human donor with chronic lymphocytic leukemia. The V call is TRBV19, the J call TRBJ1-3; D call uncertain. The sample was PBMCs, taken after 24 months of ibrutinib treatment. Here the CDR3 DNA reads TGTGCCAGTAGTATAGCGTATCAATCTGGAAACACCATATATTTT. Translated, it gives CASSIAYQSGNTIYF. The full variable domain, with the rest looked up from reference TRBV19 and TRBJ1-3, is DGGITQSPKYLFRKEGQNVTLSCEQNLNHDAMYWYRQDPGQGLRLIYYSQIVNDFQKGDIAEGYSVSREKKESFPLTVTSAQKNPTAFYLCASSIAYQSGNTIYFGEGSWLTVV.